This is a list of T cell receptor beta chains from one sample in a study of blood T cells in healthy people across ages. TCRdb analysed the 5' RACE reads with MiXCR anew, one entry per CDR3 protein. The sample contains about 1.6 million distinct CDR3 sequences, roughly 30% of which appear only once. The specimen was blood. These receptors all come from a woman in her 30s in good health. CDR3s include the opening cysteine and the closing phenylalanine or tryptophan. Fields, in order: V gene, CDR3 protein.

TRBV6-5,CALGDSSTDTQYF
TRBV20-1,CSATGGGAFTDTQYF
TRBV5-5,CASSLVLQPSAKTQYF
TRBV7-3,CASSLLSGVDTQYF
TRBV13,CASSKLASVDNEQFF
TRBV7-3,CASGQGGNYGYTF
TRBV25-1,CASSGEPSSEQYF
TRBV5-1,CASSLSSAYNEQFF
TRBV13,CASSRRGAGTTYEQYF
TRBV30,CAWSQRKGMVTDTQYF
TRBV20-1,CSARDGGSINEKLFF
TRBV7-3,CASRRSGGAYNEQFF
TRBV2,CASSEEPTDTQYF
TRBV21-1,CASPSGGLADTQYF
TRBV6-2/TRBV6-3,CASNPGQGSDFNYGYTF
TRBV6-5,CASRGPRGGTQYF
TRBV10-3,CATRQGGSYNEQFF
TRBV5-5,CASRSRGRGHTEAFF
TRBV7-3,CASSLGLASAGELFF
TRBV7-2,CASSLAGRDADTQYF
TRBV29-1,CSVGGAGANEQYF
TRBV20-1,CSATLAALGADTQYF
TRBV20-1,CSADFLGGGGYTF
TRBV6-1,CLAGGPEQYF
TRBV7-2,CASSLVVGKVSPLHF
TRBV12-3/TRBV12-4,CASSPGQGLETQYF
TRBV27,CASSFPAGEGRFF
TRBV20-1,CSASTNTEAFF
TRBV5-1,CASSLGWDSPLHF
TRBV5-1,CASSFYPAEQETQYF
TRBV12-3/TRBV12-4,CASGLGQGVEKLFF
TRBV6-6,CASSPLAGGQTGELFF
TRBV20-1,CSAPRTGGTETQYF
TRBV12-3/TRBV12-4,CASRGTAVNTEAFF
TRBV11-2,CASSSLGLAGRGEQFF
TRBV9,CASSATIAGGRRGEQYF
TRBV20-1,CSARSSGSPRETQYF
TRBV30,CAWSADVGPKRKQFF
TRBV7-6,CASSHIQGTGAFF
TRBV7-9,CASSLGQGQLPKNNEQFF
TRBV5-1,CASSPVGQVTDTQYF
TRBV20-1,CSARTGAEETQYF
TRBV5-1,CASRTGIDNEQFF
TRBV7-9,CASSSRTGAYNEQFF
TRBV7-3,CASSASPVDTQYF
TRBV29-1,CSSGGSTQETQYF